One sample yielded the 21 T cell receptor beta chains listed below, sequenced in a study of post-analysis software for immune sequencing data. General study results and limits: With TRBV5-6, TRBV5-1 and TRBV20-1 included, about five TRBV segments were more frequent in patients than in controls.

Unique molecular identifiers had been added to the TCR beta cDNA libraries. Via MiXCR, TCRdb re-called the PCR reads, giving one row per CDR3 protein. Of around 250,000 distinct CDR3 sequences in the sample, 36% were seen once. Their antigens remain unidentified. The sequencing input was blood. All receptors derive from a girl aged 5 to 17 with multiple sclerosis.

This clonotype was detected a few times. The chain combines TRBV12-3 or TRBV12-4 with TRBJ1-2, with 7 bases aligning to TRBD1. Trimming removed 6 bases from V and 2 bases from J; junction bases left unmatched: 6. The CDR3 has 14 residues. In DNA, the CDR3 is TGTGCCAGCAGCTCCGGACAGGCGAACTATGGCTACACCTTC. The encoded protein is CASSSGQANYGYTF.

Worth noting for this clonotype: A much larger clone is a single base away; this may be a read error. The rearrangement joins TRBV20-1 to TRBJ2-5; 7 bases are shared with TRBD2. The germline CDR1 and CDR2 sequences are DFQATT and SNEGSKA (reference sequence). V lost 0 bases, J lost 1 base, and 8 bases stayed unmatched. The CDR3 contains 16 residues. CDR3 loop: CSAREGRAGPQETQYF. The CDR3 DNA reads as TGCAGTGCTAGAGAGGGACGAGCGGGACCCCAAGAGACCCAGTACTTC.

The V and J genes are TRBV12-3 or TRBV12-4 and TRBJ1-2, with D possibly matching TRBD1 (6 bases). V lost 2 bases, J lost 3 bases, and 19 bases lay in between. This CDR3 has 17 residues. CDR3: CASSLQGTRPGDYGYTF. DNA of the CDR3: TGTGCCAGCAGTTTACAGGGGACCAGACCAGGGGACTATGGCTACACCTTC.

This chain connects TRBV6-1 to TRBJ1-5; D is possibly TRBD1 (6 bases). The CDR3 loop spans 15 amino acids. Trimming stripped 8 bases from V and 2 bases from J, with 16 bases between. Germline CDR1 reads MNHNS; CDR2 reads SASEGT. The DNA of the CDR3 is TGTGCCAGCCTAGAACAGGGATGGGGCAATCAGCCCCAGCATTTT. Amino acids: CASLEQGWGNQPQHF.

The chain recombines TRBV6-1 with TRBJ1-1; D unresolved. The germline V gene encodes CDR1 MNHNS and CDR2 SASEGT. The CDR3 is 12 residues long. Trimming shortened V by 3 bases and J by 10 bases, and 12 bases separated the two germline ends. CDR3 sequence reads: CASSERGLGAFF. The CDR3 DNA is TGTGCCAGCAGTGAGAGAGGACTGGGAGCTTTCTTT.

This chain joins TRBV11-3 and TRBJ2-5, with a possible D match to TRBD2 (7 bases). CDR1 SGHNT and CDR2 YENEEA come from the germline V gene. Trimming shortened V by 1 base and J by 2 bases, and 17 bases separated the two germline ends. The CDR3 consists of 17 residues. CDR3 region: CASSLGRGAGSQETQYF. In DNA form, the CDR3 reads TGTGCCAGCAGCTTAGGCCGGGGGGCGGGGAGTCAAGAGACCCAGTACTTC.

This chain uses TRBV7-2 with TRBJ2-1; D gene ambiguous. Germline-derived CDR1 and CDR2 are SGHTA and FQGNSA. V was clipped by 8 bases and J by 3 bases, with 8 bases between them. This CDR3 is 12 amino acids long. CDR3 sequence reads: CASDSDYNEQFF. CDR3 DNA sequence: TGTGCCAGCGACTCGGACTACAATGAGCAGTTCTTC.

This CDR3 reads CASSFSGSGGGGPQHF. CDR3 coding DNA: TGTGCCAGCAGCTTCTCTGGAAGCGGTGGCGGGGGGCCCCAGCATTTT. J is TRBJ1-5 and V is TRBV7-8, with D perhaps matching TRBD1 (5 bases). Per the germline V gene, CDR1 is SGHVS and CDR2 is FQNEAQ. The CDR3 covers 16 residues. V was cut by 3 bases and J by 9 bases, with 21 bases left in between.

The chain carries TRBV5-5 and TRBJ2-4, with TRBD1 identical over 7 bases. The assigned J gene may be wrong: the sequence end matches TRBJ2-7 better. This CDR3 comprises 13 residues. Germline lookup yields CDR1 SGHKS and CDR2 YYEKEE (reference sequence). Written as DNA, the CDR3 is TGTGCCAGCAGCTTTATGACAGGGAACGAGCAGTACTTC. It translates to CASSFMTGNEQYF.

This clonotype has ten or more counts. DNA of the CDR3: TGCGCCAGCAGCTTGAGGGCTAGCGGGAGACGGTTCTTC. It specifies CASSLRASGRRFF. This rearrangement joins TRBV5-1 to TRBJ2-1, with TRBD2 matching 10 bases. The CDR3 covers 13 residues. Unmatched junction bases numbered 7, after V lost 1 base and J lost 15 bases. Germline values: CDR1 SGHRS, CDR2 YFSETQ.

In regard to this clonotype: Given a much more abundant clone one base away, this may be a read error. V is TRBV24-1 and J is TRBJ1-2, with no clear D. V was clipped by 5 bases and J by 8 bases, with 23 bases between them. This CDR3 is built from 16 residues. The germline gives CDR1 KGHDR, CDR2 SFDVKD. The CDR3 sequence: CATSGRPGSKAWGYTF. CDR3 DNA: TGTGCCACCAGTGGTAGACCGGGCTCCAAGGCTTGGGGCTACACCTTC.

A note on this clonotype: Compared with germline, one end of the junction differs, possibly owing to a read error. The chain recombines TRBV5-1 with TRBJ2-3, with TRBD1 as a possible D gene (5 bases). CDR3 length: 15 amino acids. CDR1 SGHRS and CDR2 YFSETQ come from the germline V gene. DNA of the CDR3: TGCGCCAGCAGTTTGGGGCAGACAAGCACAGATACGCAGTATTTT. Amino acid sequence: CASSLGQTSTDTQYF.

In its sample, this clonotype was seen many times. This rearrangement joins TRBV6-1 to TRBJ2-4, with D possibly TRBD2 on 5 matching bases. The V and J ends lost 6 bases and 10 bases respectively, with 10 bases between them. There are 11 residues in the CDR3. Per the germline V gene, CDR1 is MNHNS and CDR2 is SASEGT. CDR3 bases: TGTGCCAGCAGGGAGGACCTTATTCAGTACTTC. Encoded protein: CASREDLIQYF.

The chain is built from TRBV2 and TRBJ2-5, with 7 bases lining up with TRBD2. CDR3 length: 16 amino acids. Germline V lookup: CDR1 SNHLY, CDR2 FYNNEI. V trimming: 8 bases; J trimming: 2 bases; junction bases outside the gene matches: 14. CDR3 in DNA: TGTGCCAGCTCCATTGGCATTAGCGGGCCACAAGAGACCCAGTACTTC. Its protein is CASSIGISGPQETQYF. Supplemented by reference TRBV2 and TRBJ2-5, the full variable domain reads EPEVTQTPSHQVTQMGQEVILRCVPISNHLYFYWYRQILGQKVEFLVSFYNNEISEKSEIFDDQFSVERPDGSNFTLKIRSTKLEDSAMYFCASSIGISGPQETQYFGPGTRLLVL.

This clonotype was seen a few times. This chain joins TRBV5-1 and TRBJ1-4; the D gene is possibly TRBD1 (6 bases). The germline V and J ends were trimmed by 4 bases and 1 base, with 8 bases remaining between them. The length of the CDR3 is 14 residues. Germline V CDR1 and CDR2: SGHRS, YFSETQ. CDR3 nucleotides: TGCGCCAGCAGCGGAGGGGGAACTAATGAAAAACTGTTTTTT. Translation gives CASSGGGTNEKLFF.

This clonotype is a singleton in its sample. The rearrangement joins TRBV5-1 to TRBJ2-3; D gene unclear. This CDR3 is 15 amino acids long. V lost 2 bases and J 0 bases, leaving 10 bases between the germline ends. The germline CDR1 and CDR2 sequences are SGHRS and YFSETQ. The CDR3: CASSFGDVSTDTQYF. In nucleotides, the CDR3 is TGCGCCAGCAGCTTTGGAGACGTAAGCACAGATACGCAGTATTTT. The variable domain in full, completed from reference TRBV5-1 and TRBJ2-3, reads KAGVTQTPRYLIKTRGQQVTLSCSPISGHRSVSWYQQTPGQGLQFLFEYFSETQRNKGNFPGRFSGRQFSNSRSEMNVSTLELGDSALYLCASSFGDVSTDTQYFGPGTRLTVL.

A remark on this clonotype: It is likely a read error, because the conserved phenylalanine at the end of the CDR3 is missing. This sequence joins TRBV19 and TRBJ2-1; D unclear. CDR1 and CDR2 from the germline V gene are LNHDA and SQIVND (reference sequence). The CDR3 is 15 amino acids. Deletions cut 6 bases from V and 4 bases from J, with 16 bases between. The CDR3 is CASSPVPLPYNEQFC. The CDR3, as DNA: TGTGCCAGTAGCCCGGTTCCTCTTCCGTACAATGAGCAGTTCTGC.

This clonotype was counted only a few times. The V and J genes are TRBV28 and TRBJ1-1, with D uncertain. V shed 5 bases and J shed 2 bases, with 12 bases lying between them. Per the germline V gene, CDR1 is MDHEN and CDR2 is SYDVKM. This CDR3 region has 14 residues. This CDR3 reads CASSLDLPNTEAFF. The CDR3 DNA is TGTGCCAGCAGTCTGGACCTTCCTAACACTGAAGCTTTCTTT.

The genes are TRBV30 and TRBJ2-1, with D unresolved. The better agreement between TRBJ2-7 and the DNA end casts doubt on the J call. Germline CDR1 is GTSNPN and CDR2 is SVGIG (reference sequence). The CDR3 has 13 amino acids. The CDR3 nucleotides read TGTGCCTGGAGTGTACGCCAGTACAGTGAGCAGTACTTC. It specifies CAWSVRQYSEQYF.

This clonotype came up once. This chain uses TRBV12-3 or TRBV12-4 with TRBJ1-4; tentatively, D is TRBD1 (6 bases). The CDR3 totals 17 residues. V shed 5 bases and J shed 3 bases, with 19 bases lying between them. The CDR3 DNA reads TGTGCCAGCAGTGGTCTTGGGGGGCGCGGAGCTAATGAAAAACTGTTTTTT. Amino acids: CASSGLGGRGANEKLFF.

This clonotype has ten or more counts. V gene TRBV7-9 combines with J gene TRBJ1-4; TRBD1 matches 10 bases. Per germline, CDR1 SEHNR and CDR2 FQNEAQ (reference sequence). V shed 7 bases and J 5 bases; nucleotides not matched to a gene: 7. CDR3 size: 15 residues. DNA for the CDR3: TGTGCCAGCATCGACAGGGACAGGGGAAATGAAAAACTGTTTTTT. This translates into CASIDRDRGNEKLFF. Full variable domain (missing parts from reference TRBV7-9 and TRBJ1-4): DTGVSQNPRHKITKRGQNVTFRCDPISEHNRLYWYRQTLGQGPEFLTYFQNEAQLEKSRLLSDRFSAERPKGSFSTLEIQRTEQGDSAMYLCASIDRDRGNEKLFFGSGTQLSVL.